This T cell receptor beta chain was recovered during a study of T-cell memory formation after mild COVID-19. Study observations and caveats: The appearance of some responding clones in pre-infection memory suggested that cross-reactive memory joined.

TCRdb re-derived calls from the 5' RACE reads in MiXCR, one entry per CDR3 protein. This sample has 350,000 or so distinct CDR3 sequences, with 10% to 15% found just once. With respect to this clonotype: Its antigen remains unidentified.

The sample was PBMCs or a T cell subset sorted from them (not recorded which). This sequence originates from a man between 18 and 35 years old who had mild COVID-19 (a few samples of this study predate the infection). Cell type and time point are not known.

The DNA for the CDR3 is TGCGCCAGCAGCCAAGGAGGTAGGGAAGCAACTAATGAAAAACTGTTTTTT. Protein sequence: CASSQGGREATNEKLFF. V usage is TRBV4-3 and J usage is TRBJ1-4, with D unresolved. Trimming removed 1 base from V and 0 bases from J, with 12 bases in between. The CDR3 has 17 amino acids. Per the germline V gene, CDR1 is LGHNA and CDR2 is YSLEER.